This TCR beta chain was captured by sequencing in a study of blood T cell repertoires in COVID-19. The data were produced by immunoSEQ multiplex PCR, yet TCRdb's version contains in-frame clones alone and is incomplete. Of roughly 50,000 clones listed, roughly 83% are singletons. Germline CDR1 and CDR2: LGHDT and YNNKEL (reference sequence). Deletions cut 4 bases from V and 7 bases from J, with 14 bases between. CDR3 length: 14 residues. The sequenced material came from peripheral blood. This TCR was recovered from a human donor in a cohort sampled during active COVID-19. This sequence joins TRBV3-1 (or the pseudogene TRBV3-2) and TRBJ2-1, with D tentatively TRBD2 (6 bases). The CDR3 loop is CASSPAPGENEQFF. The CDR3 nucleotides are TGTGCCAGCAGCCCGGCCCCGGGGGAGAATGAGCAGTTCTTC.